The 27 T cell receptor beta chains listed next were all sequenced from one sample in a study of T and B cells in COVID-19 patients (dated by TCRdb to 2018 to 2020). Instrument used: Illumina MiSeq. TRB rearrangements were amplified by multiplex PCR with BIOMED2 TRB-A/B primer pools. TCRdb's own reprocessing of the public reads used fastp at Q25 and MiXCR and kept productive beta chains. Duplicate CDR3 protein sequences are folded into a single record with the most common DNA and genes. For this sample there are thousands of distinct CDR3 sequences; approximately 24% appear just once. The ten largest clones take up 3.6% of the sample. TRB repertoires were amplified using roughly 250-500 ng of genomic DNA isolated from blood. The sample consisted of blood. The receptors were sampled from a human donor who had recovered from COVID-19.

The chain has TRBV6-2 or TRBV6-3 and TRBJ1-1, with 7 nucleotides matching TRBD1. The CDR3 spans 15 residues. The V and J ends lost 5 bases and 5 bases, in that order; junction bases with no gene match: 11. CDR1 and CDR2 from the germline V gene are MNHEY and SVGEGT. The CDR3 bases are TGTGCCAGCAGTGGGACGGAGACAGGGTATACTGAAGCTTTCTTT. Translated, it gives CASSGTETGYTEAFF.

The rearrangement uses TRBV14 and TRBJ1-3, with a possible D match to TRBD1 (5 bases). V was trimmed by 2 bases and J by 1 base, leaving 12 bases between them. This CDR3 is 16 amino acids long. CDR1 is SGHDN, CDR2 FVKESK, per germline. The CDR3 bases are TGTGCCAGCAGCCAAAGAGTTCCAGGGTCTGGAAACACCATATATTTT. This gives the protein CASSQRVPGSGNTIYF.

CDR3 sequence: CSARQGDTEAFF. CDR3 in DNA: TGCAGTGCTAGACAGGGGGACACTGAAGCTTTCTTT. The chain links TRBV20-1 to TRBJ1-1, with TRBD1 matching 7 bases. The V gene's germline CDR1 is DFQATT and CDR2 SNEGSKA (reference sequence). V lost 2 bases to trimming and J lost 3 bases; unmatched junction nucleotides: 0. This CDR3 region has 12 residues.

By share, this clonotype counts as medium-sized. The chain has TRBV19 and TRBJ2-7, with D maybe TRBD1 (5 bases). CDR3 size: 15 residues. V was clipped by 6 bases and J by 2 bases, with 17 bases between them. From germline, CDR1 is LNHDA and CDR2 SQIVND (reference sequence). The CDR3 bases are TGTGCCAGTAGAGTTGGGGCGAGGACCCCCTACGAGCAGTACTTC. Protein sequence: CASRVGARTPYEQYF. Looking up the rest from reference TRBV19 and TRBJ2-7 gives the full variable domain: DGGITQSPKYLFRKEGQNVTLSCEQNLNHDAMYWYRQDPGQGLRLIYYSQIVNDFQKGDIAEGYSVSREKKESFPLTVTSAQKNPTAFYLCASRVGARTPYEQYFGPGTRLTVT.

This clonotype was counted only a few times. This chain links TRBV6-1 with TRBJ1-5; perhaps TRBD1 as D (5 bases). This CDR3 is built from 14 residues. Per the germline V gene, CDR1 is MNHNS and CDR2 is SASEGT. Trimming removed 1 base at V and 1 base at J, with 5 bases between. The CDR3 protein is CASSEGGSNQPQHF. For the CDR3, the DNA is TGTGCCAGCAGTGAAGGGGGGAGCAATCAGCCCCAGCATTTT.

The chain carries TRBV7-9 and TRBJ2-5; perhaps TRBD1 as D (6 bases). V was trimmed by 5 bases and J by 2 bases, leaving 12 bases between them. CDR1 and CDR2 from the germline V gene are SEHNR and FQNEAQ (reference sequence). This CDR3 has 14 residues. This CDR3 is CASSRPRGQETQYF. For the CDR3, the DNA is TGTGCCAGCAGCCGACCCAGGGGACAAGAGACCCAGTACTTC.

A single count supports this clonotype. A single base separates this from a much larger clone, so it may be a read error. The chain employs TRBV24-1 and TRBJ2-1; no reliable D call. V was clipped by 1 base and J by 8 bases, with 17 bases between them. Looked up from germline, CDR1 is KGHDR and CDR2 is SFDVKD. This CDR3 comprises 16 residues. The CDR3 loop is CATSDFGVFRPDEQFF. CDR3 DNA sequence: TGTGCCACCAGTGATTTTGGAGTGTTTAGACCGGATGAGCAGTTCTTC.

The CDR3 coding sequence is TGTGCCAGCAGCCCACCCGGGAATCGTAGGGAGCAGTACTTC. Protein product: CASSPPGNRREQYF. This chain uses TRBV14 with TRBJ2-7; D possibly corresponds to TRBD2 (5 bases). The CDR3 totals 14 residues. V dropped 4 bases and J dropped 7 bases, with 17 bases sitting between them. CDR1 and CDR2 from the germline V gene are SGHDN and FVKESK.

The CDR3 DNA reads TGTGCCAGCAGTTACGCCGGAGGGGACGGCTATAACTACACCTTC. Its translation: CASSYAGGDGYNYTF. This rearrangement joins TRBV6-5 to TRBJ1-2, with D perhaps matching TRBD1 (5 bases). The CDR3 loop spans 15 amino acids. The germline gives CDR1 MNHEY, CDR2 SVGAGI. V lost 2 bases and J 10 bases, leaving 20 bases between the germline ends.

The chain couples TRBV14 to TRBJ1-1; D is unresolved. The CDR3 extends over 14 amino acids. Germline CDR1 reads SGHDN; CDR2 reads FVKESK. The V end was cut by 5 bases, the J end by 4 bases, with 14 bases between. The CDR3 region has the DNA TGTGCCAGCAGCGCATTCTACCCTGGCACTGAAGCTTTCTTT. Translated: CASSAFYPGTEAFF.

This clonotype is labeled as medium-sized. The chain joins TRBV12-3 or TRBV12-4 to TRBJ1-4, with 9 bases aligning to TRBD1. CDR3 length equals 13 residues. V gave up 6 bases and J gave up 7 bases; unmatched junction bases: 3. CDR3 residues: CASRGTGSEKLFF. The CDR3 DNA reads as TGTGCCAGCAGGGGGACAGGGAGTGAAAAACTGTTTTTT.

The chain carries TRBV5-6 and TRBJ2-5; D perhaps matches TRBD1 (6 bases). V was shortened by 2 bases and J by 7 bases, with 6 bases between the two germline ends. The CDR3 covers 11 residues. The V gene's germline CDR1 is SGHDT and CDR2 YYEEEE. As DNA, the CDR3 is TGTGCCAGCAGCTTACAGGGGACCCAGTACTTC. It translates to CASSLQGTQYF.

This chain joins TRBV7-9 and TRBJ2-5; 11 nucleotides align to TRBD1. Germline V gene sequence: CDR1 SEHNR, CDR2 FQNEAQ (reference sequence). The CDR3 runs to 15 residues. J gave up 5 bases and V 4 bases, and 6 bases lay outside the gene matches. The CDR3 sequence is CASSSGQGAMETQYF. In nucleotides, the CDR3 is TGTGCCAGCAGCTCCGGACAGGGGGCGATGGAGACCCAGTACTTC.

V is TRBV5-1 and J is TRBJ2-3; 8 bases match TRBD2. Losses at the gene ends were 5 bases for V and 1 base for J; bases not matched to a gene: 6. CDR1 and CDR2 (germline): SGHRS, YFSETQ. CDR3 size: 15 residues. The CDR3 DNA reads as TGCGCCAGCAGGCTTGGTAGCGGGGGCACAGATACGCAGTATTTT. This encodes CASRLGSGGTDTQYF. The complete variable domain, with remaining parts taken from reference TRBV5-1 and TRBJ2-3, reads KAGVTQTPRYLIKTRGQQVTLSCSPISGHRSVSWYQQTPGQGLQFLFEYFSETQRNKGNFPGRFSGRQFSNSRSEMNVSTLELGDSALYLCASRLGSGGTDTQYFGPGTRLTVL.

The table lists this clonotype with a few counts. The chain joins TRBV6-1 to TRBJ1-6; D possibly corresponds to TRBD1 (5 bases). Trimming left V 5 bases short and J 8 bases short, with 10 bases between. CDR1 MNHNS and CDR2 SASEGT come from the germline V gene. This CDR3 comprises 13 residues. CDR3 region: CASSRGRHSPLHF. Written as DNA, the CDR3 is TGTGCCAGCAGTCGGGGCAGGCATTCACCCCTCCACTTT.

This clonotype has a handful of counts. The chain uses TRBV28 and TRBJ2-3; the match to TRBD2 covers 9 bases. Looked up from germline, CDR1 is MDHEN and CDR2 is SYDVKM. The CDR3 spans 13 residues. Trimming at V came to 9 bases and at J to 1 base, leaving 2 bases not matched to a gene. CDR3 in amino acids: CASKRGGTDTQYF. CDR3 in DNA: TGTGCCAGTAAGCGGGGGGGCACAGATACGCAGTATTTT. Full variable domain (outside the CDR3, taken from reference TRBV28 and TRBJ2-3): DVKVTQSSRYLVKRTGEKVFLECVQDMDHENMFWYRQDPGLGLRLIYFSYDVKMKEKGDIPEGYSVSREKKERFSLILESASTNQTSMYLCASKRGGTDTQYFGPGTRLTVL.

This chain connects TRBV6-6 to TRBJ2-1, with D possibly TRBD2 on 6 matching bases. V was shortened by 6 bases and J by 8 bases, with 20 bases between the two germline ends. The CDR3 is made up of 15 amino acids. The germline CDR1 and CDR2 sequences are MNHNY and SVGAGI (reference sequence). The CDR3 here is CASREGAGRFDEQFF. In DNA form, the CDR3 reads TGTGCCAGCAGGGAAGGGGCGGGGAGGTTCGATGAGCAGTTCTTC.

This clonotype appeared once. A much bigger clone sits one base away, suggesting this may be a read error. The CDR3 protein is CGARDQDRVDLNEQFF. Here the CDR3 DNA reads TGCGGTGCTAGAGATCAGGACAGGGTTGACCTCAATGAGCAGTTCTTC. The chain links TRBV20-1 to TRBJ2-1; 8 bases match TRBD1. The CDR3 extends over 16 amino acids. The V gene's germline CDR1 is DFQATT and CDR2 SNEGSKA (reference sequence).

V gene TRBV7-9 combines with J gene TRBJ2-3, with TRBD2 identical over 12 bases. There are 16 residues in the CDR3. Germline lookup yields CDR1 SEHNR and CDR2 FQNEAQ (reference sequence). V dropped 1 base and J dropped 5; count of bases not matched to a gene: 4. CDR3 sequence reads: CASSLGLAGGQDTQYF. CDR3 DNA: TGTGCCAGCAGCTTAGGGCTAGCGGGGGGGCAAGATACGCAGTATTTT.

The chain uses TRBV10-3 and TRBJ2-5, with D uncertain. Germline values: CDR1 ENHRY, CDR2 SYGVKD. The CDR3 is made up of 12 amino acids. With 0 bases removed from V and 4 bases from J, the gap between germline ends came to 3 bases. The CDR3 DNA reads TGTGCCATCAGTGAGTCGAGAGAGACCCAGTACTTC. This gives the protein CAISESRETQYF.

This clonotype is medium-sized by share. CDR3 nucleotide sequence: TGTGCCTCAGGACAGCTATCCTACGAGCAGTACTTC. This codes for CASGQLSYEQYF. The chain has TRBV30 and TRBJ2-7; D may be TRBD1 (6 bases). The CDR3 is 12 residues long. Germline V gives CDR1 GTSNPN, CDR2 SVGIG (reference sequence). Trimming took 7 bases from V and 1 from J, leaving 11 bases between them.

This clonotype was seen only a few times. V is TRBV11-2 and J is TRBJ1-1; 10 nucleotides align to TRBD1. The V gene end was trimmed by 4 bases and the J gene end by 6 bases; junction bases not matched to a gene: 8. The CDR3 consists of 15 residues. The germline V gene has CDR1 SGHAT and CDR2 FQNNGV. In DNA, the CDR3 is TGTGCCAGCAGCTGGGCTGGGACAGGGGTCGCTGAAGCTTTCTTT. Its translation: CASSWAGTGVAEAFF.

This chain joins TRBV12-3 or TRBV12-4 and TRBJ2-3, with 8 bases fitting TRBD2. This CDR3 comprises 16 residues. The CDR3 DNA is TGTGCTAGTGGCACCCAGCGGGGGCCTCCCACAGATACGCAGTATTTT. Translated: CASGTQRGPPTDTQYF.

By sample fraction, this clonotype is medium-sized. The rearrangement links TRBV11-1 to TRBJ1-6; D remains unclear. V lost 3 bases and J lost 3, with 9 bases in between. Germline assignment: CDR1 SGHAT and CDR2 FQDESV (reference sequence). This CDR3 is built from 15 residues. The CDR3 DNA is TGTGCCAGCAGCTTCGAGTTGAACTATAATTCACCCCTCCACTTT. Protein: CASSFELNYNSPLHF.

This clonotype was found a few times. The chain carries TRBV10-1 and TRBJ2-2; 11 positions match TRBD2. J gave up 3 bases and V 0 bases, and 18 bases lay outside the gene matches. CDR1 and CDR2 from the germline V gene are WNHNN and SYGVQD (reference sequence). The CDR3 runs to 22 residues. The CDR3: CASSESIPPLAGARDDTGELFF. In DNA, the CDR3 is TGCGCCAGCAGTGAGTCGATACCCCCACTAGCGGGGGCGCGCGATGACACCGGGGAGCTGTTTTTT.

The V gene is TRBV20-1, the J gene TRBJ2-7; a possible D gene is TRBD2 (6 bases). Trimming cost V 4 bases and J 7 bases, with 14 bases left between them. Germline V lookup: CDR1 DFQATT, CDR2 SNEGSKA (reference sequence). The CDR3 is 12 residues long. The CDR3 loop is CSAKGLGGEQYF. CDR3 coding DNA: TGCAGTGCTAAAGGGTTGGGGGGTGAGCAGTACTTC.

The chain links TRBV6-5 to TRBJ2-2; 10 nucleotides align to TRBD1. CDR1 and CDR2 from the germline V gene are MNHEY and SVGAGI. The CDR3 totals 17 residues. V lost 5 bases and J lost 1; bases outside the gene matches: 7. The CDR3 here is CASSPPGQGLNTGELFF. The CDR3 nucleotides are TGTGCCAGCAGTCCTCCGGGACAGGGGTTGAACACCGGGGAGCTGTTTTTT.